Reported below is one TCR beta chain. Its matching antigen is unknown. The sample comes from a study of cytotoxic CD8 clonotypes in ibrutinib-treated CLL. Across the whole study: A mean of around 260,000 productive templates and approximately 85,000 productive rearrangements was obtained per sample. Study outcomes and limitations: Sustained-remission patients were sampled at one set of times and progressing patients at different ones.

CDR1 and CDR2 (germline): PRHDT, FYEKMQ (reference sequence). This CDR3 is 13 amino acids long. The V end was cut by 8 bases, the J end by 6 bases, with 14 bases between. Clones were sequenced by immunoSEQ multiplex PCR, and TCRdb holds only the in-frame ones, with some missing. The table shows about 200,000 clones, with 79% occurring only once. The input for sequencing was PBMCs, taken after 12 months of ibrutinib treatment. This TCR came from a human donor with chronic lymphocytic leukemia. V usage is TRBV13 and J usage is TRBJ2-1; TRBD2 might be the D (6 bases). The CDR3 region is CASGRGFSNEQFF. The CDR3 DNA follows: TGTGCCAGCGGCCGGGGGTTCTCCAATGAGCAGTTCTTC.